Presented here are 23 T cell receptor beta chains from one specimen sequenced in a study of naive and memory T cell subsets. Sample treatment: skin biopsy from PPD injection site in Mantoux-positive individual. Cells were not sorted; total RNA input targeted roughly 1 to 1000 ng. Alpha and beta constant region primers primed reverse transcription for blood and skin samples. A single record per CDR3 protein comes from TCRdb applying MiXCR to the UMI-ligation and nested PCR reads. The sample shows 17,000 or so distinct CDR3 sequences, 7.5% to 10% of them seen only once. Material: skin, obtained from a tuberculin skin test site. The receptors derive from an adult in good health.

As concerns this clonotype: A clone one base away is much larger, so this may be a read error. The CDR3 DNA reads as TGTGCCAGCAGCGTCACTAGAGGGTATGAGCAGTTCTTC. Its protein is CASSVTRGYEQFF. This chain links TRBV14 with TRBJ2-1, with a possible D match to TRBD2 (5 bases). Between the trimmed V and J ends, which lost 5 bases and 8 bases, there was a span of 13 bases. The germline CDR1 and CDR2 sequences are SGHDN and FVKESK. There are 13 residues in the CDR3. Full variable domain (missing parts from reference TRBV14 and TRBJ2-1): EAGVTQFPSHSVIEKGQTVTLRCDPISGHDNLYWYRRVMGKEIKFLLHFVKESKQDESGMPNNRFLAERTGGTYSTLKVQPAELEDSGVYFCASSVTRGYEQFFGPGTRLTVL.

The gene calls are TRBV28 and TRBJ2-7; 14 nucleotides line up with TRBD2. V trimming: 4 bases; J trimming: 5 bases; junction bases outside the gene matches: 7. Germline CDR1 and CDR2: MDHEN and SYDVKM. This CDR3 region has 16 residues. The CDR3 nucleotides read TGTGCCAGCAGTTCCCCGGGGACTAGCGGGAGCAACGAGCAGTACTTC. Translating it yields CASSSPGTSGSNEQYF.

In the case of this clonotype: One base away lies a much larger clone, so this may be a sequencing read error. The chain uses TRBV29-1 and TRBJ2-1; 14 bases line up with TRBD2. From germline, CDR1 is SQVTM and CDR2 ANQGSEA. This CDR3 is built from 15 residues. CDR3 sequence reads: CTGKTGTSGSNEQFF. The CDR3 nucleotides are TGCACCGGAAAAACCGGGACTAGCGGGAGCAATGAGCAGTTCTTC.

This clonotype was picked up many times. The chain couples TRBV30 to TRBJ2-3; no definite D call. Looked up from germline, CDR1 is GTSNPN and CDR2 is SVGIG (reference sequence). The CDR3 totals 13 residues. Trimming removed 3 bases from V and 10 bases from J, with 17 bases in between. CDR3 protein: CAWRASALGSQYF. The CDR3 DNA follows: TGTGCCTGGAGGGCGAGCGCCTTGGGGTCGCAGTATTTT.

This clonotype was counted only a few times. This chain uses TRBV29-1 with TRBJ2-7, with D possibly TRBD1 on 6 matching bases. CDR1 is SQVTM, CDR2 ANQGSEA, per germline. Deletions cut 6 bases from V and 0 bases from J, with 12 bases between. The CDR3 has 13 residues. CDR3 amino acids: CSVLTGHSYEQYF. The DNA of the CDR3 is TGCAGCGTGTTGACAGGACACTCCTACGAGCAGTACTTC.

This clonotype rates as medium-sized. This chain links TRBV29-1 with TRBJ2-5; D call uncertain. This CDR3 has 13 amino acids. Germline CDR1 and CDR2: SQVTM and ANQGSEA. Deletions cut 1 base from V and 3 bases from J, with 9 bases between. CDR3 in DNA: TGCAGCGTTGAAGGGCAGCAAAAAGAGACCCAGTACTTC. Protein sequence: CSVEGQQKETQYF.

The V call is TRBV6-5, the J call TRBJ1-4; TRBD1 aligns across 9 bases. Germline CDR1 and CDR2: MNHEY and SVGAGI. The CDR3 is 14 amino acids. V lost 6 bases to trimming and J lost 8 bases; unmatched junction nucleotides: 7. The DNA of the CDR3 is TGTGCCAGCAGCGGACAGGGGCTAGGAGAAAAACTGTTTTTT. This gives the protein CASSGQGLGEKLFF.

This clonotype showed up many times. Germline is not matched at one junction end, which may reflect a read error. This chain joins TRBV6-2 or TRBV6-3 and TRBJ1-2; the D gene is possibly TRBD1 (5 bases). CDR1 is MNHEY and CDR2 is SVGEGT in the germline V gene. The CDR3 has 12 residues. CDR3 sequence (DNA): TGTGCCAGCAGTTACTCGACCCGGGACCGGGGTTTC. Translation: CASSYSTRDRGF.

This rearrangement joins TRBV7-2 to TRBJ2-5; 13 bases agree with TRBD2. The CDR3 runs 17 residues. Germline-derived CDR1 and CDR2 are SGHTA and FQGNSA. V dropped 5 bases and J dropped 3; count of bases not matched to a gene: 9. The CDR3 DNA reads as TGTGCCAGCAGCCCGTCGGGACTAGCGGGGAGAAAAGAGACCCAGTACTTC. The encoded protein is CASSPSGLAGRKETQYF.

This clonotype was recorded a few times. This sequence joins TRBV3-2 and TRBJ2-1; TRBD1 is the table's D call, not checked against the DNA. TRBV3-2 is shown as a pseudogene. The CDR3 contains 18 residues. The CDR3 nucleotides read TGTGCCAGCAGCCAAGCCCTTGACAGGGGCGGTAAGGACAATGAGCAGTTCTTC. This codes for CASSQALDRGGKDNEQFF.

This chain links TRBV5-6 with TRBJ2-2; unclear D gene. V lost 4 bases, J lost 6 bases, and 19 bases lay in between. Per the germline V gene, CDR1 is SGHDT and CDR2 is YYEEEE. This CDR3 comprises 16 residues. CDR3 in amino acids: CASSRTAVGGAGELFF. DNA for the CDR3: TGTGCCAGCAGCCGAACCGCTGTCGGTGGCGCCGGGGAGCTGTTTTTT.

This clonotype was picked up a small number of times. V and J are TRBV7-3 and TRBJ2-3; the match to TRBD2 covers 7 bases. After removal of 5 bases from V and 0 bases from J, the junction contained 8 bases not matched to a gene. The length of the CDR3 is 16 residues. CDR1 and CDR2 from the germline V gene are SGHTA and FQGTGA. The CDR3 region has the DNA TGTGCCAGCAGCCCGCAGAGCGGGGCTAGCACAGATACGCAGTATTTT. Protein sequence: CASSPQSGASTDTQYF.

In this sample, this clonotype turned up many times. The V call is TRBV29-1, the J call TRBJ2-1; D remains unclear. The CDR3 is 14 residues long. Germline V gene sequence: CDR1 SQVTM, CDR2 ANQGSEA. V was cut by 7 bases and J by 0 bases, with 13 bases left in between. The CDR3 sequence: CSALGGPSYNEQFF. The CDR3 DNA follows: TGCAGCGCCCTGGGTGGACCCTCCTACAATGAGCAGTTCTTC.

This clonotype was recorded a few times. The V call is TRBV19, the J call TRBJ2-7; D call uncertain. CDR1 LNHDA and CDR2 SQIVND come from the germline V gene (reference sequence). With 6 bases removed from V and 6 bases from J, the gap between germline ends came to 24 bases. CDR3 size: 16 residues. This chain's CDR3 is CASSDLGRLQGGEQYF. CDR3 bases: TGTGCCAGTAGCGATTTGGGTCGACTCCAAGGCGGCGAGCAGTACTTC. Looking up the rest from reference TRBV19 and TRBJ2-7 gives the full variable domain: DGGITQSPKYLFRKEGQNVTLSCEQNLNHDAMYWYRQDPGQGLRLIYYSQIVNDFQKGDIAEGYSVSREKKESFPLTVTSAQKNPTAFYLCASSDLGRLQGGEQYFGPGTRLTVT.

This rearrangement joins TRBV2 to TRBJ2-7; D is uncertain. Germline V CDR1 and CDR2: SNHLY, FYNNEI. The CDR3 is made up of 15 amino acids. Trimming stripped 4 bases from V and 0 bases from J, with 13 bases between. CDR3: CASSVPGSGSYEQYF. DNA for the CDR3: TGTGCCAGCAGTGTTCCGGGTTCGGGCTCCTACGAGCAGTACTTC.

This clonotype was observed a handful of times. This sequence joins TRBV20-1 and TRBJ2-1, with TRBD2 matching over 16 bases. The CDR3 loop spans 17 amino acids. Germline V lookup: CDR1 DFQATT, CDR2 SNEGSKA (reference sequence). V dropped 8 bases and J dropped 0; count of bases not matched to a gene: 7. The CDR3 region has the DNA TGCAGTACTCCGGGACTAGCGGGAGGGAGCTCCTACAATGAGCAGTTCTTC. It yields the protein CSTPGLAGGSSYNEQFF.

This clonotype qualifies as medium-sized. The gene calls are TRBV9 and TRBJ2-2; TRBD2 matches 11 bases. The CDR3 totals 18 residues. The V gene end was trimmed by 5 bases and the J gene end by 4 bases; junction bases not matched to a gene: 13. The V gene's germline CDR1 is SGDLS and CDR2 YYNGEE. This CDR3 reads CASSGSGRDYSGTGELFF. The DNA for the CDR3 is TGTGCCAGCAGTGGTAGCGGGAGGGACTATTCGGGCACCGGGGAGCTGTTTTTT.

This clonotype was detected ten times or more. This rearrangement joins TRBV13 to TRBJ2-5; D gene ambiguous. The CDR3 totals 13 residues. Trimming left V 5 bases short and J 1 base short, with 8 bases between. Germline V gives CDR1 PRHDT, CDR2 FYEKMQ (reference sequence). For the CDR3, the DNA is TGTGCCAGCAGCGCTGACACCCAAGAGACCCAGTACTTC. It codes for CASSADTQETQYF. The whole variable domain, filled in from reference TRBV13 and TRBJ2-5, reads AAGVIQSPRHLIKEKRETATLKCYPIPRHDTVYWYQQGPGQDPQFLISFYEKMQSDKGSIPDRFSAQQFSDYHSELNMSSLELGDSALYFCASSADTQETQYFGPGTRLLVL.

V gene TRBV6-5 combines with J gene TRBJ2-4; 10 bases align to TRBD2. V trimming: 2 bases; J trimming: 0 bases; junction bases outside the gene matches: 16. CDR3 length: 21 residues. Germline-derived CDR1 and CDR2 are MNHEY and SVGAGI. The CDR3 sequence: CASSYHYATGTSELAKNIQYF. In nucleotides, the CDR3 is TGTGCCAGCAGTTACCATTACGCGACTGGGACTAGCGAGTTAGCCAAAAACATTCAGTACTTC.

This clonotype was observed many times. This chain links TRBV12-3 or TRBV12-4 with TRBJ1-4; the D gene is possibly TRBD1 (6 bases). The CDR3 runs to 13 residues. Trimming removed 6 bases at V and 4 bases at J, with 9 bases between. In DNA form, the CDR3 reads TGTGCCAGCAGGGAACAGGGTAATGAAAAACTGTTTTTT. It yields the protein CASREQGNEKLFF.

This clonotype has more than one count but fewer than ten. This rearrangement joins TRBV14 to TRBJ1-2, with D possibly matching TRBD1 (5 bases). CDR1 and CDR2 (germline): SGHDN, FVKESK. V was clipped by 0 bases and J by 5 bases, with 13 bases between them. The CDR3 sequence is 15 residues long. The CDR3 loop is CASSQDMVAGYGYTF. Here the CDR3 DNA reads TGTGCCAGCAGCCAAGATATGGTGGCAGGGTATGGCTACACCTTC.

Worth noting for this clonotype: Just one base apart from a much larger clone, this may be a read error. The chain joins TRBV5-6 to TRBJ2-7; 8 bases align to TRBD1. The CDR3 spans 16 residues. The germline gives CDR1 SGHDT, CDR2 YYEEEE. V shed 0 bases and J 5 bases; nucleotides not matched to a gene: 10. In DNA, the CDR3 is TGTGCCAGCAGCTTGGAGACGACAGGGGTCAGCCACGAGCAGTACTTC. Its translation is CASSLETTGVSHEQYF.

This clonotype was recorded many times. V usage is TRBV4-1 and J usage is TRBJ1-3; D uncertain. V lost 0 bases to trimming and J lost 4 bases, with 16 bases between them. Germline V gene data show CDR1 as MGHRA and CDR2 as YSYEKL. The CDR3 spans 17 residues. The CDR3 sequence is CASSQESGTVQGNTIYF. CDR3 bases: TGCGCCAGCAGCCAAGAGAGCGGAACAGTGCAGGGAAACACCATATATTTT.